This T cell receptor beta chain was sequenced in a study of control samples from healthy donors and cancer patients. CDR3 size: 11 residues. Trimming took 6 bases from V and 5 from J, leaving 7 bases between them. From germline, CDR1 is MNHEY and CDR2 SVGAGI. The table came from immunoSEQ multiplex PCR; TCRdb's copy has only in-frame clones and leaves some out. The sample has about 130,000 clones; under 95% are singletons. The TCR was taken from a young man in good health. The chain joins TRBV6-5 to TRBJ2-5; D is possibly TRBD1 (6 bases). Sequenced input: blood. CDR3 sequence: CASSQGETQYF. Here the CDR3 DNA reads TGTGCCAGCAGCCAGGGGGAGACCCAGTACTTC.